This T cell receptor (beta chain) was profiled in a study of blood T cell repertoires in COVID-19. At the level of the study: PBMCs, B-cell-depleted T cells, or T cells were the source of the cDNA or gDNA that made up the material.

Generated by immunoSEQ multiplex PCR, the TCRdb table keeps only in-frame clones and is missing some. The sample carries hundreds of thousands of clones, 80% to 90% recorded once. This clonotype was obtained from a man younger than 40 who had recovered from COVID-19. Sequenced input: PBMCs or T cells enriched from blood (not recorded which).

This CDR3 reads CASSTLADSYEQYF. The CDR3 region has the DNA TGTGCCAGCTCAACTCTAGCGGACTCCTACGAGCAGTACTTC. The chain couples TRBV18 to TRBJ2-7; TRBD2 agrees at 7 bases. V shed 5 bases, J shed 0 bases, and the junction held 4 bases outside the gene matches. The CDR3 sequence is 14 residues long. From germline, CDR1 is KGHSH and CDR2 LQKENI.